The 29 T cell receptor beta chains listed next were all sequenced from one sample in a study of T cells after yellow fever vaccination. Each CDR3 protein is one row after TCRdb ran MiXCR on the 5' RACE reads. The table shows about 340,000 distinct CDR3 sequences, with 8.5% to 9% occurring only once. Sequences were derived from PBMCs, sampled on the day of the first yellow fever vaccination. The receptors originated from a man between 18 and 35 years old who received the YFV17D yellow fever vaccine.

This clonotype was observed a few times. V usage is TRBV20-1 and J usage is TRBJ2-2, with 13 nucleotides matching TRBD2. CDR1 is DFQATT, CDR2 SNEGSKA, per germline (reference sequence). V lost 2 bases and J lost 5; bases outside the gene matches: 5. CDR3 size: 16 residues. The CDR3 sequence: CSARLTSGGLTGELFF. The CDR3 bases are TGCAGTGCTAGACTGACTAGCGGGGGGCTGACCGGGGAGCTGTTTTTT.

This clonotype was found a few times. The J gene is TRBJ1-4, the V gene TRBV7-2; D not resolved. The CDR3 runs 14 residues. Germline CDR1 SGHTA, CDR2 FQGNSA. V was pared by 5 bases and J by 4 bases, with 11 bases between. DNA of the CDR3: TGTGCCAGCAGCCCGGGCCTATTTAATGAAAAACTGTTTTTT. It translates to CASSPGLFNEKLFF.

The chain combines TRBV27 with TRBJ1-5; a weak D match, TRBD1 (6 bases). The CDR3 totals 15 residues. V was cut by 0 bases and J by 4 bases, with 10 bases left in between. Germline V gene data show CDR1 as MNHEY and CDR2 as SMNVEV (reference sequence). Here the CDR3 reads CASSLSWTVNQPQHF. The CDR3 DNA is TGTGCCAGCAGTTTATCTTGGACAGTGAATCAGCCCCAGCATTTT.

The sample holds a few counts of this clonotype. The chain combines TRBV2 with TRBJ1-6; D unclear. The germline V and J ends were trimmed by 10 bases and 4 bases, with 20 bases remaining between them. Germline-derived CDR1 and CDR2 are SNHLY and FYNNEI. The CDR3 covers 16 residues. The DNA for the CDR3 is TGTGCCACCCTTCCGGGCCCCCGCTATTATAATTCACCCCTCCACTTT. This sequence encodes CATLPGPRYYNSPLHF.

This clonotype occurred many times. The rearrangement joins TRBV24-1 to TRBJ2-3, with 11 nucleotides matching TRBD1. V shed 4 bases, J shed 5 bases, and the junction held 7 bases outside the gene matches. The length of the CDR3 is 16 residues. Germline values: CDR1 KGHDR, CDR2 SFDVKD. CDR3 bases: TGTGCCACCAGTGACCCTAGGGACAGGGGGGGAGATACGCAGTATTTT. It specifies CATSDPRDRGGDTQYF.

This clonotype was observed many times. This sequence joins TRBV5-1 and TRBJ2-3, with 7 nucleotides matching TRBD1. The CDR3 sequence is 14 residues long. J lost 5 bases, V lost 4 bases, and 7 bases had no gene match. Germline values: CDR1 SGHRS, CDR2 YFSETQ. CDR3 protein: CASSLGQPGDTQYF. CDR3 sequence (DNA): TGCGCCAGCAGCCTGGGACAGCCGGGAGATACGCAGTATTTT.

This clonotype was recorded many times. This chain links TRBV5-1 with TRBJ1-1; 8 nucleotides agree with TRBD1. This CDR3 is 14 amino acids long. After removal of 4 bases from V and 2 bases from J, the junction contained 4 bases not matched to a gene. Germline-derived CDR1 and CDR2 are SGHRS and YFSETQ. The CDR3 nucleotides are TGCGCCAGCAGCCCGGGACAGGTTAACACTGAAGCTTTCTTT. Translated: CASSPGQVNTEAFF.

This chain uses TRBV15 with TRBJ1-1, with D perhaps matching TRBD1 (5 bases). Germline lookup yields CDR1 LNHNV and CDR2 YYDKDF (reference sequence). The V gene lost 1 base and the J gene lost 3 bases, with 21 bases spanning the gap. The CDR3 sequence is 18 residues long. CDR3 bases: TGTGCCACCAGCAGAGTTCCTACCCCGGGACCACGGGACACTGAAGCTTTCTTT. It yields the protein CATSRVPTPGPRDTEAFF.

This clonotype was counted a few times. Here the CDR3 reads CASSRVGGGSSYEQYV. The CDR3 region has the DNA TGTGCCAGCAGCCGGGTGGGCGGGGGGTCCTCCTACGAGCAGTACGTC. V gene TRBV6-1 combines with J gene TRBJ2-7; 8 bases are a match to TRBD2. Per germline, CDR1 MNHNS and CDR2 SASEGT. This CDR3 is 16 amino acids long. Germline trimming cut 6 bases from V and 0 bases from J; bases unmatched to any gene: 10.

This clonotype appeared a few times. This chain links TRBV20-1 with TRBJ2-5; 7 bases match TRBD1. The CDR3 consists of 12 residues. The V and J ends lost 5 bases and 8 bases, in that order; junction bases with no gene match: 8. Germline V CDR1 and CDR2: DFQATT, SNEGSKA (reference sequence). The CDR3 here is CSAAQGQRTQYF. The CDR3 DNA reads as TGCAGTGCTGCTCAGGGACAGCGAACCCAGTACTTC.

This clonotype was recorded many times. This chain uses TRBV5-1 with TRBJ2-3, with TRBD2 identical over 13 bases. CDR1 is SGHRS and CDR2 is YFSETQ in the germline V gene. V shed 4 bases, J shed 1 base, and the junction held 3 bases outside the gene matches. This CDR3 contains 16 residues. For the CDR3, the DNA is TGCGCCAGCAGCATGGGACTAGCGGGGCGCACAGATACGCAGTATTTT. This sequence encodes CASSMGLAGRTDTQYF.

This clonotype has just a few counts. The chain couples TRBV19 to TRBJ2-1; perhaps TRBD1 as D (5 bases). Trimming pared 7 bases from V and 8 bases from J, leaving 18 bases between. Germline CDR1 and CDR2: LNHDA and SQIVND (reference sequence). The CDR3 runs 14 residues. CDR3 sequence: CASNRGQPLDEQFF. In DNA form, the CDR3 reads TGTGCCAGTAATAGGGGCCAACCCCTCGATGAGCAGTTCTTC.

In the case of this clonotype: Since a much larger clone is just one base distant, this may be a read error. The chain joins TRBV6-5 to TRBJ1-1; no clear D gene. V lost 5 bases to trimming and J lost 0 bases, with 7 bases between them. Germline V lookup: CDR1 MNHEY, CDR2 SVGAGI. This CDR3 comprises 13 residues. The CDR3 region is CASSNQMNTEAFF. CDR3 nucleotides: TGTGCCAGCAGTAACCAGATGAACACTGAAGCTTTCTTT.

In its sample, this clonotype was seen a few times. The chain joins TRBV3-1 to TRBJ2-3; 7 bases match TRBD2. The CDR3 length is 12 residues. The V segment lost 8 bases and the J segment 8 bases; nucleotides outside the gene matches: 7. CDR1 is LGHDT, CDR2 YNNKEL, per germline (reference sequence). CDR3 sequence reads: CASGLGSGTQYF. In DNA form, the CDR3 reads TGTGCCAGCGGACTAGGATCGGGTACGCAGTATTTT.

CDR3: CAISGDRYQYF. CDR3 in DNA: TGTGCCATCAGTGGTGACCGATACCAGTACTTC. V gene TRBV10-3 combines with J gene TRBJ2-5; no clear D gene. Trimming removed 4 bases at V and 10 bases at J, with 10 bases between. CDR3 length: 11 residues. In germline, CDR1 is ENHRY, CDR2 SYGVKD.

The J gene is TRBJ2-7, the V gene TRBV3-1; D is possibly TRBD2 (6 bases). The germline gives CDR1 LGHDT, CDR2 YNNKEL (reference sequence). Trimming removed 0 bases from V and 3 bases from J, with 9 bases in between. The CDR3 contains 14 residues. CDR3 DNA: TGTGCCAGCAGCCAAGATAACGGGGGCTACGAGCAGTACGTC. It codes for CASSQDNGGYEQYV.

A remark on this clonotype: A read error may explain this, as a much larger clone is one base away. V usage is TRBV11-1 and J usage is TRBJ2-5; D is ambiguous. Per germline, CDR1 SGHAT and CDR2 FQDESV (reference sequence). The CDR3 sequence is 15 residues long. CDR3 nucleotides: TGTGCCAGCAGCTTAGCGCTTTCAGCTTCGGAGACCCACTACTTC. This encodes CASSLALSASETHYF.

Concerning this clonotype: This clone may be a read error of a much larger clone one base away. The V and J genes are TRBV11-3 and TRBJ2-1; D possibly corresponds to TRBD1 (6 bases). The CDR3 has 14 residues. Trimming pared 5 bases from V and 8 bases from J, leaving 16 bases between. The germline V gene encodes CDR1 SGHNT and CDR2 YENEEA. The DNA for the CDR3 is TGTGCCAGCAGCGAGACAAACAGGGAGTATGAGCAGTTCTTC. This translates into CASSETNREYEQFF. Supplemented by reference TRBV11-3 and TRBJ2-1, the full variable domain reads EAGVVQSPRYKIIEKKQPVAFWCNPISGHNTLYWYLQNLGQGPELLIRYENEEAVDDSQLPKDRFSAERLKGVDSTLKIQPAELGDSAVYLCASSETNREYEQFFGPGTRLTVL.

This clonotype was counted at least ten times. The chain's CDR3 is CASSFYGAEQYF. The CDR3 nucleotides are TGTGCCAGCAGTTTTTACGGGGCAGAGCAGTACTTC. The genes are TRBV12-3 or TRBV12-4 and TRBJ2-7; D tentatively fits TRBD1 or TRBD2 (5 bases each). V was trimmed by 3 bases and J by 7 bases, leaving 10 bases between them. CDR3 length equals 12 residues.

This clonotype was found a few times. The rearrangement joins TRBV5-6 to TRBJ2-7; D is perhaps TRBD2 (6 bases). Between the trimmed V and J ends, which lost 3 bases and 3 bases, there was a span of 13 bases. CDR1 is SGHDT and CDR2 is YYEEEE in the germline V gene. The CDR3 is made up of 14 amino acids. CDR3 protein: CASSSTPGDYEQYF. As DNA, the CDR3 is TGTGCCAGCAGCTCGACCCCGGGAGACTACGAGCAGTACTTC.

The chain carries TRBV4-2 and TRBJ2-1; TRBD2 matches 9 bases. The CDR3 totals 16 residues. Unmatched junction bases numbered 0, after V lost 0 bases and J lost 0 bases. CDR1 and CDR2 (germline): LGHNA, YNFKEQ. CDR3 loop: CASSQERGGSYNEQFF. The CDR3 DNA is TGTGCCAGCAGCCAAGAGCGGGGGGGCTCCTACAATGAGCAGTTCTTC.

Only a few counts were recorded for this clonotype. The V call is TRBV7-2, the J call TRBJ2-5; D not certain. Germline V gene sequence: CDR1 SGHTA, CDR2 FQGNSA. The V end was cut by 5 bases, the J end by 5 bases, with 9 bases between. This CDR3 is 12 amino acids long. CDR3 in amino acids: CASSTRQETQYF. The DNA for the CDR3 is TGTGCCAGCAGCACCAGGCAGGAGACCCAGTACTTC.

The chain has TRBV2 and TRBJ2-5; possibly TRBD2 for D (5 bases). V lost 8 bases and J 7 bases, leaving 11 bases between the germline ends. Per the germline V gene, CDR1 is SNHLY and CDR2 is FYNNEI. The CDR3 covers 11 residues. In nucleotides, the CDR3 is TGTGCCAGCGATTACGCGGGGACCCAGTACTTC. Its translation: CASDYAGTQYF.

The chain carries TRBV6-2 or TRBV6-3 and TRBJ2-7; D is possibly TRBD1 (6 bases). This CDR3 comprises 15 residues. CDR1 is MNHEY and CDR2 is SVGEGT in the germline V gene. The V end was cut by 5 bases, the J end by 5 bases, with 19 bases between. The DNA of the CDR3 is TGTGCCAGCAGTCCCTCTCTGACAGGCCATCACGAGCAGTACGTC. This translates into CASSPSLTGHHEQYV.

This clonotype was seen a few times. The chain employs TRBV15 and TRBJ2-1, with D tentatively TRBD1 (6 bases). The CDR3 contains 13 residues. Between the trimmed V and J ends, which lost 2 bases and 6 bases, there was a span of 8 bases. CDR1 is LNHNV, CDR2 YYDKDF, per germline (reference sequence). This CDR3 reads CATSRTGPNEQFF. The CDR3 coding sequence is TGTGCCACCAGCAGAACAGGGCCCAATGAGCAGTTCTTC.

V and J are TRBV6-5 and TRBJ1-5; the D is unclear. The CDR3 has 13 residues. V was pared by 2 bases and J by 1 base, with 3 bases between. The V gene's germline CDR1 is MNHEY and CDR2 SVGAGI. CDR3 amino acids: CASSYRSNQPQHF. The CDR3 DNA follows: TGTGCCAGCAGTTACCGAAGCAATCAGCCCCAGCATTTT.

This sequence joins TRBV6-4 and TRBJ2-1; no clear D. Deletions cut 0 bases from V and 0 bases from J, with 9 bases between. The CDR3 consists of 16 residues. Germline CDR1 MRHNA, CDR2 SNTAGT. CDR3 residues: CASSDSKGSSYNEQFF. Written as DNA, the CDR3 is TGTGCCAGCAGTGACTCGAAGGGTAGCTCCTACAATGAGCAGTTCTTC.

This chain links TRBV5-1 with TRBJ2-4, with 10 bases aligning to TRBD1. The V gene end was trimmed by 3 bases and the J gene end by 1 base; junction bases not matched to a gene: 16. The CDR3 totals 20 residues. Germline V gene lookup returns CDR1 SGHRS and CDR2 YFSETQ. The CDR3 nucleotides are TGCGCCAGCAGCTACTCCGGGACAGGGGATTGGGGTCCGGCCAAAAACATTCAGTACTTC. Protein product: CASSYSGTGDWGPAKNIQYF.

This sequence joins TRBV5-1 and TRBJ1-2; perhaps TRBD1 as D (6 bases). This CDR3 is built from 15 residues. Between the trimmed V and J ends, which lost 3 bases and 3 bases, there was a span of 15 bases. The germline gives CDR1 SGHRS, CDR2 YFSETQ. The CDR3: CASSSDSPRYYGYTF. The DNA of the CDR3 is TGCGCCAGCAGCTCGGACAGCCCTCGATACTATGGCTACACCTTC.